This TCR beta chain was sequenced for a study of blood T cell repertoires in COVID-19 (dated by TCRdb to 2018 to 2021). Describing the broader study: Collaborator samples came from the United States, Italy and Spain and covered acute and convalescent phases of COVID-19. Subjects who had been exposed to COVID-19, were actively infected with it, or had recovered from it provided the deeply sampled blood TCRbeta repertoires that made up the dataset. Where HLA class I and class II types were available, the types were taken from metadata supplied by the sample provider, not from assay-based typing. The material from the prospective study consisted of cDNA or gDNA derived from T cells, B-cell-depleted T cells, or PBMCs. Sample metadata almost always included a de-identified subject ID, COVID-19 status, age in years and sex. A freely available public database, intended as a resource for researchers studying the immune response to SARS-CoV-2, is where the repertoires were released. The samples were drawn from the first 160 participants of the ongoing ImmuneRACE study and from some 1,300 subjects provided by 6 global collaborators.

About this clone itself: Its recognized antigen is unknown. It has no much larger one-base neighbor in the sample; base qualities were not kept.

In Seattle, one collaborating source enrolled patients while the infection was active and tracked those patients longitudinally over the course of disease. The collaborating institutions used their own protocols to collect whole blood in K2EDTA tubes. For TCRbeta analysis, collaborators shipped samples in one of three forms: frozen whole blood, isolated PBMCs, or DNA extracted from either of those sample types. The CDR3 holds 16 amino acids from the cysteine to the phenylalanine. Of all the DNA, just the CDR3 is kept, 48 bases in frame from base 1. Trimming leaves V shorter by 0 bases and J shorter by 3 bases, with the junction holding 8 bases beyond the gene matches. The germline V gene encodes CDR1 SGHKS and CDR2 YYEKEE (reference sequence). Findings and caveats that apply to the study as a whole: The amount of clinical and demographic metadata varied by source and participant and was provided uncurated.

TCRbeta CDR3 regions were amplified from genomic DNA by means of the immunoSEQ Assay, a bias-controlled multiplex PCR. In the paper's pipeline: Within the assay, amplification of reference gene primers was used to estimate how many nucleated cells each sample contained. To quantify the absolute abundance of each unique TCRbeta CDR3 rearrangement, sequence reads were collapsed and filtered. Productive Simpson clonality was computed per sample as the square root of Simpson's diversity index over productive rearrangements. TCRdb's version of the immuneACCESS table is confined to in-frame rearrangements and falls short of the full clone set. An unresolved V gene accounts for under half of the shortfall where checked; the remainder is of unknown origin. From that table come the V and J calls and clone size; the DNA was used to work out D and trimming. Here the sample has about 87,000 clones; approximately 86% occur a single time. The top ten clonotypes cover under 3.5% of the sample.

Sequencing was done on a sample of peripheral blood. The receptor was isolated from a woman at least 80 years old with COVID-19, enrolled during active disease. The chain is encoded by TRBV5-5 joined to TRBJ1-1, with TRBD1 identical over 7 junction bases. The CDR3 here reads CASSLADRAWDTEAFF. The DNA sequence is given as TGTGCCAGCAGCTTGGCAGACAGGGCATGGGACACTGAAGCTTTCTTT.